Described below is a single T cell receptor (beta chain) sequence and its context. The sample comes from a study of blood T cell repertoires in COVID-19. For the study at large: The United States, Italy and Spain provided the acute and convalescent COVID-19 samples. The analysed material was cDNA or gDNA that came from T cells, B-cell-depleted T cells, or PBMCs.

In the original analysis: Counts of nucleated cells, estimated from reference gene primer amplification, were obtained. TCRdb keeps only in-frame clones here, not all; method: immunoSEQ multiplex PCR. That table is the source of V, J and clone size, and D and trimming were worked out from the DNA. The sample has over 250,000 clones, 83% seen once. The V gene end was trimmed by 0 bases and the J gene end by 5 bases; junction bases not matched to a gene: 7. The CDR3 consists of 16 residues. CDR1 and CDR2 (germline): MNHEY, SVGAGI. The rearrangement links TRBV6-5 to TRBJ2-5, with 9 bases lining up with TRBD1. The clonotype was recovered from a woman aged 45 to 65 who had recovered from COVID-19. The sample consisted of peripheral blood. The CDR3 sequence: CASSYSGTGIGETQYF. The DNA for the CDR3 is TGTGCCAGCAGTTACTCAGGGACAGGGATCGGGGAGACCCAGTACTTC.